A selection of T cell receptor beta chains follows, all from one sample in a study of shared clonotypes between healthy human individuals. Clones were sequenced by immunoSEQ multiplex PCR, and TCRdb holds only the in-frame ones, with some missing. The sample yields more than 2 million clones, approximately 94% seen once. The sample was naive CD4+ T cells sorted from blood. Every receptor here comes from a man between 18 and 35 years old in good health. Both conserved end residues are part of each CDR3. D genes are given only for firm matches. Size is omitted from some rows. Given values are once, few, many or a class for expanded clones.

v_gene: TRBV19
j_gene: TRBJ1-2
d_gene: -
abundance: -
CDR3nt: TGTGCCAGTAGTCCGGAACAGGGTGGGACCTATGGCTACACCTTC
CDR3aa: CASSPEQGGTYGYTF

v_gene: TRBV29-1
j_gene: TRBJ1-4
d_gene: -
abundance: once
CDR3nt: TGCAGCGTTGAGTATCAGGTGGGGGAAAAACTGTTTTTT
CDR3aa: CSVEYQVGEKLFF

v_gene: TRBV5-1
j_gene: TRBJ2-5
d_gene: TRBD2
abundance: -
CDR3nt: TGCGCCAGCAGCGGCTCCTGGCGGGAGCAAGAGACCCAGTACTTC
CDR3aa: CASSGSWREQETQYF

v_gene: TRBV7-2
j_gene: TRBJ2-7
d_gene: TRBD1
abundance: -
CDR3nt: TGTGCCAGCAGCCTCGGACAGGGGAGGGTCTACGAGCAGTACTTC
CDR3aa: CASSLGQGRVYEQYF

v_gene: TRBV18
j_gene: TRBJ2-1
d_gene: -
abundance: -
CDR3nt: TGTGCCAGCTCACCAGAGGTTTACTTAGAGCAGTTCTTC
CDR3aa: CASSPEVYLEQFF

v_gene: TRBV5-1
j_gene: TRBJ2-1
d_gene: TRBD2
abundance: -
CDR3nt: TGCGCCAGCAGCCCGGGACTAGCGTTCAATATGCATGAGCAGTTCTTC
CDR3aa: CASSPGLAFNMHEQFF

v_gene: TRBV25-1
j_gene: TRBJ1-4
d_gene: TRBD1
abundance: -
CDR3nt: TGTGCCAGCAGTGCCTTGGACAGGGGGCATGAAAAACTGTTTTTT
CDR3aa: CASSALDRGHEKLFF

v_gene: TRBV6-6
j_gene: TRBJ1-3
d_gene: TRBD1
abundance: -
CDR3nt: TGTGCCAGCAGTTACTCAACAGGGGACGGAAACACCATATATTTT
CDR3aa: CASSYSTGDGNTIYF

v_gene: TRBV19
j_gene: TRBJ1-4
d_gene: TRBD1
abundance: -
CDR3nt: TGTGCCAGTAGTCGACAGGGGTGGACTAATGAAAAACTGTTTTTT
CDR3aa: CASSRQGWTNEKLFF

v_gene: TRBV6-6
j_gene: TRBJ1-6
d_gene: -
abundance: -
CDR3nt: TGTGCCAGCAGTCCAGCGAGCTCCTATAATTCACCCCTCCACTTT
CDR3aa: CASSPASSYNSPLHF

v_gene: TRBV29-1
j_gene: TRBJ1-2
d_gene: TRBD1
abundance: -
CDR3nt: TGCAGCGTTGAAGGCTGGGACAGGGGTTACTATGGCTACACCTTC
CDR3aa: CSVEGWDRGYYGYTF

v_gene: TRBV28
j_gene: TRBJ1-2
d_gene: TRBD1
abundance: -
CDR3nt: TGTGCCAGCAGGGGGGACAGGGATCAGTCGGCTAACTATGGCTACACCTTC
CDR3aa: CASRGDRDQSANYGYTF

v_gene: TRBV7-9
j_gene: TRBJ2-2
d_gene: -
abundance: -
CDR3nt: TGTGCCAGCACCCTGAAGGGGACGGGCGGGGAGCTGTTTTTT
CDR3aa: CASTLKGTGGELFF

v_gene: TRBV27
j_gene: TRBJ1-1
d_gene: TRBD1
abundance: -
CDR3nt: TGTGCCAGCAGCGAGGGGGCGAACACTGAAGCTTTCTTT
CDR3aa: CASSEGANTEAFF

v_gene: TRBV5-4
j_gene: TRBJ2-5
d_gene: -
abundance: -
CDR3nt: TGTGCCAGCAGCTTGGGAACCCGTCAAGAGACCCAGTACTTC
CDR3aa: CASSLGTRQETQYF

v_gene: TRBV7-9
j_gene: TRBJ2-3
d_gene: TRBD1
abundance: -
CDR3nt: TGTGCCAGCAGCTTAGGGGACAGTAGCACAGATACGCAGTATTTT
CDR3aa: CASSLGDSSTDTQYF

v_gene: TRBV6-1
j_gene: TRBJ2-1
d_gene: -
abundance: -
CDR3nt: TGTGCCAGCAGTGAAGCGTTTGCGGGATCCTACAATGAGCAGTTCTTC
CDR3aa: CASSEAFAGSYNEQFF

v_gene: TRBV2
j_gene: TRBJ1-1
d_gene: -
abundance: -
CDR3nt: TGTGCCAGCAGGAACCGGGAGAACACTGAAGCTTTCTTT
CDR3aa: CASRNRENTEAFF

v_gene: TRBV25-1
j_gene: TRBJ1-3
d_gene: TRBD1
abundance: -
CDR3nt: TGTGCCAGCAGTGGACAGGGCGCGGGAAACACCATATATTTT
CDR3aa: CASSGQGAGNTIYF

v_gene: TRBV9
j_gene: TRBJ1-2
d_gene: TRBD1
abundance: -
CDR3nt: TGTGCCAGCAGCGTAGAGGGGACAGGGTTAGGGGGCTACACCTTC
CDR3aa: CASSVEGTGLGGYTF

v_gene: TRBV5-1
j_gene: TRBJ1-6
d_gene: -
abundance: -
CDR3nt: TGCGCCAGCAGCCTACAGGGCTATAATTCACCCCTCCACTTT
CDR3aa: CASSLQGYNSPLHF

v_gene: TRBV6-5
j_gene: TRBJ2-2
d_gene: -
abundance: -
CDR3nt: TGTGCCAGCAGTTACTCGATGACGGGGAACGGGGAGCTGTTTTTT
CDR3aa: CASSYSMTGNGELFF

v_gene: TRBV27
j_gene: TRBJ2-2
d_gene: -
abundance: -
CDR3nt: TGTGCCAGCAGTTTAAATTGGGGGGGCCCCAAGCCCGGGGAGCTGTTTTTT
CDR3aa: CASSLNWGGPKPGELFF

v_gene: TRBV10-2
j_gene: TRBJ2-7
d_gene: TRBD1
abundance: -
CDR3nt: TGCGCCACCAAGAGACAGGGTACGGGGAGTGACGAGCAGTACTTC
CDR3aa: CATKRQGTGSDEQYF

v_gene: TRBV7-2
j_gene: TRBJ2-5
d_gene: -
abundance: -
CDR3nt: TGTGCCAGCACCTCAACAGTGGTAGGGGAGACCCAGTACTTC
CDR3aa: CASTSTVVGETQYF

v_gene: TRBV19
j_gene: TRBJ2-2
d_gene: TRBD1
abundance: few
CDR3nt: TGTGCCAGTAGTATAGAGGACAGGGGGTCCGGGGAGCTGTTTTTT
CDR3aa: CASSIEDRGSGELFF

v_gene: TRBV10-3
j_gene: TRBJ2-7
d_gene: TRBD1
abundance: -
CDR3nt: TGTGCCATCAGCGGACAGGGCACCAGCGAGCAGTACTTC
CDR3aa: CAISGQGTSEQYF

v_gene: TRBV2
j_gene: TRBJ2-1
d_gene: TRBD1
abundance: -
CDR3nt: TGTGCCGGGAGCCGACAGGGGGAGAGTGAGCAGTTCTTC
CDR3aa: CAGSRQGESEQFF

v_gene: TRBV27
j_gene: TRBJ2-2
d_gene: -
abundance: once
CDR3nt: TGTGCCAGCAGCCCACCCCAGGGGGGCGGGGAGCTGTTTTTT
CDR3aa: CASSPPQGGGELFF

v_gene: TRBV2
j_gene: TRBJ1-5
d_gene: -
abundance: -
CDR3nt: TGTGCCAGCAGTGAACTCGACAATCAGCCCCAGCATTTT
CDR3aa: CASSELDNQPQHF

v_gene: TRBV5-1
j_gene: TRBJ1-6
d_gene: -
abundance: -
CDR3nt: TGCGCCAGCAGCACACAGGGAGGGTGGAATTCACCCCTCCACTTT
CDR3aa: CASSTQGGWNSPLHF

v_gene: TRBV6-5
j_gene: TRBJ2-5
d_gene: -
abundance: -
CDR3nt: TGTGCCAGCAGTTACTCGATGGGGATGGAGACCCAGTACTTC
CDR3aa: CASSYSMGMETQYF

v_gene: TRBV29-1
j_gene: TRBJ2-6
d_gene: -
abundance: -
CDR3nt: TGCAGCGTTGATCCGAGTGGGGCCAACGTCCTGACTTTC
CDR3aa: CSVDPSGANVLTF

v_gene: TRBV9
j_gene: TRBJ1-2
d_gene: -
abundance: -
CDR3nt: TGTGCCAGCAGCCCCTCCCCCGGCGATGGCTACACCTTC
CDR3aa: CASSPSPGDGYTF

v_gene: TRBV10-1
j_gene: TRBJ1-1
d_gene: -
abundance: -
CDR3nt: TGCGCCAGCAGTCCTGGGATATCGAACACTGAAGCTTTCTTT
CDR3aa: CASSPGISNTEAFF

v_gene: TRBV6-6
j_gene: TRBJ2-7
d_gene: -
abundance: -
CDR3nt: TGTGCCAGCAGTTACTCGAGTCGGCCCGAGCAGTACTTC
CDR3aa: CASSYSSRPEQYF

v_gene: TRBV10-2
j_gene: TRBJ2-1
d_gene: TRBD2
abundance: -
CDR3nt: TGCGCCAGCAGTGAGGGGCTAGCGGGTTACAATGAGCAGTTCTTC
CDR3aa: CASSEGLAGYNEQFF

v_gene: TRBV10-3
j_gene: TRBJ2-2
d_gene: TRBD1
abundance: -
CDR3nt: TGTGCCTCCCACGGAGGGGGACAGGGGCTGAACACCGGGGAGCTGTTTTTT
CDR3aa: CASHGGGQGLNTGELFF

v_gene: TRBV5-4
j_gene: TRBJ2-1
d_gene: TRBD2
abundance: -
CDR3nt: TGTGCCAGCAGCTTGCTACTAGCGGGGAACAATGAGCAGTTCTTC
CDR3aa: CASSLLLAGNNEQFF

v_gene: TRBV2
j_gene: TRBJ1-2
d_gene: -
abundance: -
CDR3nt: TGTGCCAGCAGTGAACCGGGGGGCTACACCTTC
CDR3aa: CASSEPGGYTF

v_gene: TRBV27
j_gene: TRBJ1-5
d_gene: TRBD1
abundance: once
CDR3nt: TGTGCCAGCAGGAAGGACAGGGACCAGCCCCAGCATTTT
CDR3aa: CASRKDRDQPQHF

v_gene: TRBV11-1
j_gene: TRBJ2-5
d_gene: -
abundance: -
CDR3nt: TGTGCCAGCATGCGCTCGGGGGCCCGGGAGACCCAGTACTTC
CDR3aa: CASMRSGARETQYF

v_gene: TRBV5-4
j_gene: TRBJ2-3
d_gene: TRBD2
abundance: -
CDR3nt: TGTGCCAGCAGCTTGCGACTAGCGGGGTCCACAGATACGCAGTATTTT
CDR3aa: CASSLRLAGSTDTQYF

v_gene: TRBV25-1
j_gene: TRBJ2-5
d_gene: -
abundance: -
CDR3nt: TGTGCCAGCCGCGGACGGATCCAAGAGACCCAGTACTTC
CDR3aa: CASRGRIQETQYF

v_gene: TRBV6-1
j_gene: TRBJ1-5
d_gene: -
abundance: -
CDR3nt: TGTGCCAGCAGTGGCAATCAGCCCCAGCATTTT
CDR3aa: CASSGNQPQHF

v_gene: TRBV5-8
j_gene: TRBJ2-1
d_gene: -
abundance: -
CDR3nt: TGTGCCAGCAGCTTCCCACTAGGGCCCCCATCCTACAATGAGCAGTTCTTC
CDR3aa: CASSFPLGPPSYNEQFF

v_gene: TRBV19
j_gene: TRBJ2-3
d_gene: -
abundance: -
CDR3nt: TGTGCCAGTAACCCGGACCTAGGAGCGGATACGCAGTATTTT
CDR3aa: CASNPDLGADTQYF

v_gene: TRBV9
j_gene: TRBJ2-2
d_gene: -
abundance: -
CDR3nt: TGTGCCAGCAGCCTCGGGGGACACACGAACACCGGGGAGCTGTTTTTT
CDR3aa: CASSLGGHTNTGELFF

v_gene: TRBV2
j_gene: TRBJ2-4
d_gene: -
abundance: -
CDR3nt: TGTGCCAGCAGTGCCACGCGACAGGAAAACATTCAGTACTTC
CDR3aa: CASSATRQENIQYF

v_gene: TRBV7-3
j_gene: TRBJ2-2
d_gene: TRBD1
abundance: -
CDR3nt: TGTGCCAGCAGCTCTCTCGGACAGGGGAACACCGGGGAGCTGTTTTTT
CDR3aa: CASSSLGQGNTGELFF

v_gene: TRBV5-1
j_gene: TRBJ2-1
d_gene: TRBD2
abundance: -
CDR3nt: TGCGCCAGCAGCCCCGGGACTAGCGGGAGCTCCTACAATGAGCAGTTCTTC
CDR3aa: CASSPGTSGSSYNEQFF